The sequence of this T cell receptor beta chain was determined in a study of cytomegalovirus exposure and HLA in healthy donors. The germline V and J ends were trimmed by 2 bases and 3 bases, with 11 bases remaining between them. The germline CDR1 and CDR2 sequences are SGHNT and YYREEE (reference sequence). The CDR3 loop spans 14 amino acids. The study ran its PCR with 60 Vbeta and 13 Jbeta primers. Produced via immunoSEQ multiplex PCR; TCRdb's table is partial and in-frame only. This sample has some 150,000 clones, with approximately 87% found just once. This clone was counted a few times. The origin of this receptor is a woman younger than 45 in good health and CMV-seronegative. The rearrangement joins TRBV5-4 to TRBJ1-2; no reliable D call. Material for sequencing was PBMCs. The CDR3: CASSFYGYHYGYTF. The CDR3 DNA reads TGTGCCAGCAGCTTTTACGGGTATCACTATGGCTACACCTTC.